This TCR beta chain is from a study of blood T cell repertoires in COVID-19. Study at large: Samples taken during acute and convalescent COVID-19 were collected in the United States, Italy and Spain. The cDNA or gDNA used as material had been derived from T cells, B-cell-depleted T cells, or PBMCs.

Authors' methods: Scientists estimated how many nucleated cells there were by amplifying reference gene primers. Only in-frame clones appear in the TCRdb table, and some are missing; sequencing was by immunoSEQ multiplex PCR. The DNA gave D and trimming, while V, J and clone size come from that table. Here the sample spans roughly 69,000 clones, about 86% being singletons. Germline CDR1 is LNHNV and CDR2 is YYDKDF (reference sequence). This CDR3 has 15 residues. The V and J ends lost 0 bases and 5 bases, in that order; junction bases with no gene match: 4. The clonotype was recovered from a human donor in a cohort sampled during active COVID-19. The chain couples TRBV15 to TRBJ2-7; TRBD1 agrees at 10 bases. Sequenced input: peripheral blood. This CDR3 is CATSRDWDRGNEQYF. The CDR3 DNA sequence: TGTGCCACCAGCAGAGATTGGGACAGGGGCAACGAGCAGTACTTC.